The T cell receptor beta chain under discussion was sequenced for a study of regulatory T cells in long-lasting Graves disease. The study's findings and limits: New patients shared fewer public clonotypes (about 1,000) than persistent patients did (around 2,700).

Construction of the TCR beta libraries employed iRepertoire HTBI primers in conjunction with Arm-PCR of CDR3 regions. TCRdb re-analysed the multiplex PCR reads in MiXCR, keeping a single row per CDR3 protein. The repertoire holds approximately 540,000 distinct CDR3 sequences, with more than 10% as singletons. This clonotype was detected only a few times. What it binds is not known. Time point given: newly diagnosed GD, antithyroid drugs for less than 3 months. TCR sequences were obtained from RNA taken from PBMCs. Trimming took off 8 bases at V and 3 bases at J, with 22 bases between the two ends. Germline loops: CDR1 SQVTM, CDR2 ANQGSEA. This CDR3 has 15 residues. The same sample was also studied in work on T cells in Graves' hyperthyroidism and ophthalmopathy. That study reports: In the first-round RT-PCR of the TCR CDR3, the HTBI primer set was used. A model using 13 V-J features told ophthalmopathy apart from stable hyperthyroidism.

The TCR sequence derives from a woman in her 30s with Graves disease. The rearrangement joins TRBV29-1 to TRBJ1-2; D ambiguous. The sequences come from peripheral blood mononuclear cells (PBMCs), collected at new diagnosis, from a patient treated with antithyroid drugs. For the CDR3, the DNA is TGCAGCTCCCCCCCACGCCGTGGCACATACTATGGCTACACCTTC. Amino acid sequence: CSSPPRRGTYYGYTF.